The sequence of this T cell receptor (beta chain) was determined in a study of blood T cells in healthy people across ages. Then a second PCR, running roughly 7 to 11 cycles, was carried out with a sample-barcoded 5' primer and a J-beta primer mix. TCRdb passed the 5' RACE reads through MiXCR, listing each CDR3 protein once. The sample has around 800,000 distinct CDR3 sequences, roughly 25% seen once. The CDR3 contains 17 residues. V lost 0 bases, J lost 3 bases, and 5 bases stayed unmatched. This clonotype has a handful of counts. The sample was also reused in another study, on T cells of mothers and their children.

The clonotype was recovered from a boy aged 5-17 years in good health. The rearrangement uses TRBV12-3 or TRBV12-4 and TRBJ2-5, with 12 bases matching TRBD2. The sequenced sample was blood. CDR3 nucleotides: TGTGCCAGCAGTTTAGCGGCTAGCGGGGGGGCCGAAGAGACCCAGTACTTC. It yields the protein CASSLAASGGAEETQYF.